Each of the 30 T cell receptor beta chains below was sequenced from the same sample in a study of OX40 agonist ivuxolimab in advanced cancers. Only in-frame clones appear in the TCRdb table, and some are missing; sequencing was by immunoSEQ multiplex PCR. The sample lists around 80,000 clones, approximately 85% seen once, with about 3.4% in the top ten. The material sequenced was CD4+ or CD8+ T cells sorted from blood, taken in a trial of the OX40 agonist ivuxolimab. Receptor source: an adult with an advanced solid tumor such as melanoma, head and neck, liver or kidney cancer.

The J gene is TRBJ2-7, the V gene TRBV7-2; TRBD2 agrees at 7 bases. Per the germline V gene, CDR1 is SGHTA and CDR2 is FQGNSA. The CDR3 covers 14 residues. V was pared by 5 bases and J by 2 bases, with 6 bases of the junction left unmatched. CDR3: CASSPRGGPYEQYF. The CDR3 DNA reads TGTGCCAGCAGCCCTCGGGGAGGGCCCTACGAGCAGTACTTC.

This clone appeared a few times. CDR3 in DNA: TGTGCCAGCAGTCGGACTAGCGGGGGCCGGAATGAGCAGTTCTTC. Its translation: CASSRTSGGRNEQFF. The chain joins TRBV28 to TRBJ2-1; 13 bases are a match to TRBD2. Germline-derived CDR1 and CDR2 are MDHEN and SYDVKM. This CDR3 has 15 amino acids. V shed 5 bases and J 7 bases; nucleotides not matched to a gene: 5.

The rearrangement uses TRBV4-3 and TRBJ2-1, with 9 bases that match TRBD2. Trimming took 1 base from V and 7 from J; bases not matched to a gene: 11. The CDR3 is 17 residues long. Germline V gives CDR1 LGHNA, CDR2 YSLEER. The CDR3 region is CASSQVLAGVGSNEQFF. The CDR3 DNA sequence: TGCGCCAGCAGCCAAGTATTAGCGGGAGTAGGGTCGAATGAGCAGTTCTTC.

CDR3 loop: CASSIGQGTEAFF. The DNA for the CDR3 is TGCGCCAGCAGCATAGGACAGGGAACTGAAGCTTTCTTT. The chain recombines TRBV5-1 with TRBJ1-1; 8 positions agree with TRBD1. After removal of 4 bases from V and 5 bases from J, the junction contained 4 bases not matched to a gene. The CDR3 sequence is 13 residues long. Germline V gives CDR1 SGHRS, CDR2 YFSETQ.

The chain couples TRBV13 to TRBJ1-4; tentative D call: TRBD1 (5 bases). The CDR3 spans 14 residues. V was shortened by 5 bases and J by 6 bases, with 13 bases between the two germline ends. Germline V lookup: CDR1 PRHDT, CDR2 FYEKMQ (reference sequence). The CDR3 DNA follows: TGTGCCAGCAGCAGGGGAAATAGGGATGAAAAACTGTTTTTT. Translating it yields CASSRGNRDEKLFF.

V usage is TRBV2 and J usage is TRBJ1-1, with 8 bases fitting TRBD1. The length of the CDR3 is 15 residues. Germline values: CDR1 SNHLY, CDR2 FYNNEI. Unmatched junction bases numbered 11, after V lost 6 bases and J lost 5 bases. As DNA, the CDR3 is TGTGCCAGCAGCTTAAAGCAGGGGGCGCGAACTGAAGCTTTCTTT. Translating it yields CASSLKQGARTEAFF.

V is TRBV6-6 and J is TRBJ1-2; TRBD1 is a possible D gene (6 bases). Germline CDR1 and CDR2: MNHNY and SVGAGI (reference sequence). CDR3 length: 12 amino acids. Trimming left V 2 bases short and J 11 bases short, with 12 bases between. Here the CDR3 DNA reads TGTGCCAGCAGTTACGGGGAAGGGGGTTACACCTTC. Protein product: CASSYGEGGYTF.

The V and J genes are TRBV5-6 and TRBJ2-7; D call uncertain. V lost 2 bases to trimming and J lost 0 bases, with 12 bases between them. The germline V gene encodes CDR1 SGHDT and CDR2 YYEEEE. This CDR3 is 15 amino acids long. CDR3 loop: CASSLPRRSSYEQYF. Here the CDR3 DNA reads TGTGCCAGCAGCTTACCGCGACGGAGCTCCTACGAGCAGTACTTC.

In its sample, this clone was seen many times. V is TRBV6-5 and J is TRBJ1-2; D gene uncertain. The CDR3 consists of 14 residues. The V end was cut by 2 bases, the J end by 4 bases, with 11 bases between. Germline V CDR1 and CDR2: MNHEY, SVGAGI. The CDR3 here is CASSYGSTSYGYTF. The CDR3 coding sequence is TGTGCCAGCAGTTACGGATCCACTTCCTATGGCTACACCTTC.

This chain connects TRBV19 to TRBJ2-7; weak D call: TRBD2 (6 bases). The length of the CDR3 is 16 residues. V shed 4 bases and J shed 0 bases, with 16 bases lying between them. Germline V gives CDR1 LNHDA, CDR2 SQIVND (reference sequence). CDR3 protein: CASSKGSGIRSYEQYF. The CDR3 DNA sequence: TGTGCCAGTAGTAAGGGTAGCGGAATCCGCTCCTACGAGCAGTACTTC. The full variable domain, in which reference TRBV19 and TRBJ2-7 provide the parts outside the CDR3, is DGGITQSPKYLFRKEGQNVTLSCEQNLNHDAMYWYRQDPGQGLRLIYYSQIVNDFQKGDIAEGYSVSREKKESFPLTVTSAQKNPTAFYLCASSKGSGIRSYEQYFGPGTRLTVT.

This chain's CDR3 is CASSTPVVPEDYGYTF. CDR3 bases: TGTGCCAGTAGTACCCCCGTAGTGCCGGAGGACTATGGCTACACCTTC. V is TRBV19 and J is TRBJ1-2; D not resolved. Per germline, CDR1 LNHDA and CDR2 SQIVND (reference sequence). The germline V and J ends were trimmed by 4 bases and 3 bases, with 18 bases remaining between them. This CDR3 comprises 16 residues.

Details on this clone: Other nucleotide sequences from this sample produce the same CDR3. The chain links TRBV20-1 to TRBJ1-2, with D uncertain. The CDR3 covers 11 residues. The ends were cut back, 3 bases at V and 8 bases at J, with 10 bases in the middle. The V gene's germline CDR1 is DFQATT and CDR2 SNEGSKA (reference sequence). The CDR3 sequence is CSAREERGYTF. The CDR3 region has the DNA TGCAGTGCTAGGGAGGAGAGAGGCTACACCTTC.

The V and J genes are TRBV6-5 and TRBJ2-7; D unclear. The CDR3 runs 11 residues. Germline V lookup: CDR1 MNHEY, CDR2 SVGAGI. V was pared by 4 bases and J by 10 bases, with 11 bases between. In nucleotides, the CDR3 is TGTGCCAGCAGTTCCTTTATCGAACAGTACTTC. Protein sequence: CASSSFIEQYF.

This sequence joins TRBV7-9 and TRBJ2-2; D unresolved. Trimming left V 1 base short and J 1 base short, with 10 bases between. The CDR3 contains 16 residues. Germline CDR1 is SEHNR and CDR2 is FQNEAQ (reference sequence). The CDR3 DNA follows: TGTGCCAGCAGCTTAGTTGCAGGCCAGAACACCGGGGAGCTGTTTTTT. Protein: CASSLVAGQNTGELFF. Full variable domain (outside the CDR3, taken from reference TRBV7-9 and TRBJ2-2): DTGVSQNPRHKITKRGQNVTFRCDPISEHNRLYWYRQTLGQGPEFLTYFQNEAQLEKSRLLSDRFSAERPKGSFSTLEIQRTEQGDSAMYLCASSLVAGQNTGELFFGEGSRLTVL.

CDR3 amino acids: CASSLGGVPATNEKLFF. The DNA for the CDR3 is TGTGCCAGCAGCTTAGGAGGGGTGCCCGCAACTAATGAAAAACTGTTTTTT. This chain connects TRBV7-9 to TRBJ1-4, with D perhaps matching TRBD1 (5 bases). Germline assignment: CDR1 SEHNR and CDR2 FQNEAQ (reference sequence). V lost 1 base and J lost 0, with 12 bases in between. The CDR3 extends over 17 amino acids. The full variable domain, in which reference TRBV7-9 and TRBJ1-4 provide the parts outside the CDR3, is DTGVSQNPRHKITKRGQNVTFRCDPISEHNRLYWYRQTLGQGPEFLTYFQNEAQLEKSRLLSDRFSAERPKGSFSTLEIQRTEQGDSAMYLCASSLGGVPATNEKLFFGSGTQLSVL.

There are a few counts of this clone. The rearrangement joins TRBV9 to TRBJ1-3; the match to TRBD1 covers 10 bases. CDR3 size: 15 residues. The V gene end was trimmed by 3 bases and the J gene end by 8 bases; junction bases not matched to a gene: 8. Per the germline V gene, CDR1 is SGDLS and CDR2 is YYNGEE. CDR3: CASSAPGQGRHTIYF. CDR3 nucleotide sequence: TGTGCCAGCAGCGCCCCGGGACAGGGGAGACACACCATATATTTT. The full variable domain, with the rest looked up from reference TRBV9 and TRBJ1-3, is DSGVTQTPKHLITATGQRVTLRCSPRSGDLSVYWYQQSLDQGLQFLIQYYNGEERAKGNILERFSAQQFPDLHSELNLSSLELGDSALYFCASSAPGQGRHTIYFGEGSWLTVV.

The chain joins TRBV12-5 to TRBJ1-1; 8 bases align to TRBD1. V lost 5 bases and J lost 2; bases outside the gene matches: 10. The CDR3 extends over 16 amino acids. Germline V gives CDR1 LGHNT, CDR2 FRNRAP. The CDR3 bases are TGTGCTAGTGGTGGCGGACAGGGCCGAAGAAACACTGAAGCTTTCTTT. Protein sequence: CASGGGQGRRNTEAFF.

The chain joins TRBV18 to TRBJ1-5, with TRBD1 as a possible D gene (6 bases). The V gene's germline CDR1 is KGHSH and CDR2 LQKENI. The CDR3 totals 15 residues. Trimming pared 3 bases from V and 4 bases from J, leaving 13 bases between. This chain's CDR3 is CASSPRAGANQPQHF. In DNA form, the CDR3 reads TGTGCCAGCTCACCGAGGGCGGGGGCAAATCAGCCCCAGCATTTT.

Of note for this clone: This sample includes further DNA sequences coding for the same CDR3. The gene calls are TRBV5-1 and TRBJ2-5; 8 bases are shared with TRBD2. V trimming: 1 base; J trimming: 5 bases; junction bases outside the gene matches: 16. Germline V lookup: CDR1 SGHRS, CDR2 YFSETQ. The CDR3 loop spans 18 amino acids. This CDR3 reads CASSLYKSREEIVETQYF. In DNA form, the CDR3 reads TGCGCCAGCAGCTTGTATAAATCGCGGGAGGAGATCGTGGAGACCCAGTACTTC.

The CDR3: CASSRDREAFF. DNA for the CDR3: TGTGCCAGCAGCCGTGACCGTGAAGCTTTCTTT. This sequence joins TRBV6-5 and TRBJ1-1; D is uncertain. Trimming removed 6 bases at V and 7 bases at J, with 9 bases between. The length of the CDR3 is 11 residues. The germline gives CDR1 MNHEY, CDR2 SVGAGI.

This clone has ten or more counts. V and J are TRBV27 and TRBJ2-7, with D possibly TRBD1 on 5 matching bases. The CDR3 consists of 14 residues. Germline loops: CDR1 MNHEY, CDR2 SMNVEV (reference sequence). V was cut by 5 bases and J by 2 bases, with 13 bases left in between. CDR3 DNA sequence: TGTGCCAGCAGTCTCCAGGGTCTTACCTACGAGCAGTACTTC. The encoded protein is CASSLQGLTYEQYF.

CDR3 in DNA: TGTGCCAGCAGCCCCACGGGACTTCGCTCCTACAATGAGCAGTTCTTC. It translates to CASSPTGLRSYNEQFF. V is TRBV13 and J is TRBJ2-1; possible D gene TRBD2, 6 bases. Looked up from germline, CDR1 is PRHDT and CDR2 is FYEKMQ (reference sequence). The CDR3 contains 16 residues. V was shortened by 5 bases and J by 0 bases, with 14 bases between the two germline ends.

V usage is TRBV11-2 and J usage is TRBJ1-5; 9 bases map to TRBD1. The CDR3 spans 14 residues. Per the germline V gene, CDR1 is SGHAT and CDR2 is FQNNGV. The junction had 3 bases not matched to a gene; V was cut back by 5 bases and J by 4 bases. CDR3 nucleotides: TGTGCCAGCAGCGTACAGGGGGCAAATCAGCCCCAGCATTTT. As protein: CASSVQGANQPQHF. Full variable domain (remainder filled in from reference TRBV11-2 and TRBJ1-5): EAGVAQSPRYKIIEKRQSVAFWCNPISGHATLYWYQQILGQGPKLLIQFQNNGVVDDSQLPKDRFSAERLKGVDSTLKIQPAKLEDSAVYLCASSVQGANQPQHFGDGTRLSIL.

This rearrangement joins TRBV5-1 to TRBJ1-1; D uncertain. The CDR3 is made up of 14 amino acids. From germline, CDR1 is SGHRS and CDR2 YFSETQ. V was cut by 7 bases and J by 0 bases, with 13 bases left in between. This CDR3 is CASGPGFMNTEAFF. The CDR3 nucleotides are TGCGCCAGCGGACCCGGGTTCATGAACACTGAAGCTTTCTTT.

V usage is TRBV6-6 and J usage is TRBJ1-5; no firm D call. The CDR3 spans 12 residues. The V end was cut by 5 bases, the J end by 5 bases, with 7 bases between. CDR1 is MNHNY and CDR2 is SVGAGI in the germline V gene (reference sequence). CDR3 amino acids: CASSQWDQPQHF. The CDR3 nucleotides are TGTGCCAGCAGTCAATGGGATCAGCCCCAGCATTTT.

J is TRBJ1-1 and V is TRBV29-1, with D possibly matching TRBD1 (5 bases). Germline CDR1 and CDR2: SQVTM and ANQGSEA. V was cut by 3 bases and J by 5 bases, with 10 bases left in between. CDR3 length equals 12 residues. CDR3 DNA sequence: TGCAGCGTTGAGGGGGAATGGACTGAAGCTTTCTTT. Its translation: CSVEGEWTEAFF. The full variable domain, in which reference TRBV29-1 and TRBJ1-1 provide the parts outside the CDR3, is SAVISQKPSRDICQRGTSLTIQCQVDSQVTMMFWYRQQPGQSLTLIATANQGSEATYESGFVIDKFPISRPNLTFSTLTVSNMSPEDSSIYLCSVEGEWTEAFFGQGTRLTVV.

The rearrangement links TRBV4-2 to TRBJ2-2; no firm D call. The germline gives CDR1 LGHNA, CDR2 YNFKEQ. V dropped 3 bases and J dropped 3 bases, with 8 bases sitting between them. The CDR3 runs to 14 residues. The CDR3 DNA follows: TGTGCCAGCAGCCACGAGGAGTACACCGGGGAGCTGTTTTTT. Amino acid sequence: CASSHEEYTGELFF.

V gene TRBV7-9 combines with J gene TRBJ1-1; D gene uncertain. Germline V lookup: CDR1 SEHNR, CDR2 FQNEAQ (reference sequence). V was trimmed by 3 bases and J by 0 bases, leaving 8 bases between them. The CDR3 covers 14 residues. The CDR3 is CASSFGRMNTEAFF. For the CDR3, the DNA is TGTGCCAGCAGCTTCGGCCGGATGAACACTGAAGCTTTCTTT.

The chain carries TRBV7-2 and TRBJ2-5, with no clear D. The V end was cut by 8 bases, the J end by 4 bases, with 2 bases between. CDR1 SGHTA and CDR2 FQGNSA come from the germline V gene. This CDR3 has 9 amino acids. This CDR3 is CASGETQYF. As DNA, the CDR3 is TGTGCCAGCGGAGAGACCCAGTACTTC.

The J gene is TRBJ1-1, the V gene TRBV15; D ambiguous. CDR3 length: 14 residues. V was clipped by 0 bases and J by 11 bases, with 16 bases between them. Per germline, CDR1 LNHNV and CDR2 YYDKDF (reference sequence). CDR3 loop: CATSRDGVRRQAFF. CDR3 bases: TGTGCCACCAGCAGAGATGGGGTCCGTAGGCAGGCTTTCTTT.